The sample holds a few counts of the clone carrying this TCR beta chain. The antigen remains unidentified. The sample comes from a study of T cells in Graves' hyperthyroidism and ophthalmopathy. Study-wide background: Peripheral blood draws took place at initial diagnosis, ahead of any treatment.

Study findings and constraints: Researchers found most expanded thyroid clonotypes above 0.001 in blood as well.

The CDR3 loop spans 17 amino acids. Losses at the gene ends were 7 bases for V and 8 bases for J; bases not matched to a gene: 22. Germline loops: CDR1 SQVTM, CDR2 ANQGSEA. TCR beta CDR3 region amplification was performed from RNA transcripts. Using the HTBI primer set, a first-round RT-PCR was run on the TCR CDR3. MiXCR, applied by TCRdb to the multiplex PCR reads, yields one record per CDR3 protein. The sample comprises about 640,000 distinct CDR3 sequences, under 25% of which are singletons, and 34% rests with the top ten. This receptor was obtained from a man under 40 with Graves' ophthalmopathy. Specimen: blood. The genes are TRBV29-1 and TRBJ2-1, with TRBD2 identical over 8 bases. The DNA for the CDR3 is TGCAGCGCCCACGGCGGGAGTAGTCCCCACGGGAGGGATGAGCAGTTCTTC. It is translated as CSAHGGSSPHGRDEQFF.